This record looks at one TCR beta chain sequence and its context. This specimen belongs to a study of early T cells in non-severe SARS-CoV-2 infection. Whole-study context: Unpaired chains resulted from sequencing bulk RNA of unsorted whole blood.

Each CDR3 protein is one row after TCRdb ran MiXCR on the 5' RACE reads. The sample lists under 70,000 distinct CDR3 sequences, around 13% occurring once. The CDR3 covers 18 residues. V trimming: 2 bases; J trimming: 6 bases; junction bases outside the gene matches: 18. Germline loops: CDR1 MNHNS, CDR2 SASEGT. The genes are TRBV6-1 and TRBJ2-7; 8 nucleotides agree with TRBD2. The TCR originated in an adult who was a healthcare worker with PCR-confirmed SARS-CoV-2 infection or an uninfected control (not recorded which). Sequencing was performed on whole blood, taken at baseline. This CDR3 reads CASSETYPTSWAGGEQYF. DNA for the CDR3: TGTGCCAGCAGTGAAACCTACCCGACTAGCTGGGCGGGAGGCGAGCAGTACTTC.